What follows are 20 T cell receptor beta chains derived from one specimen sequenced in a study of cytomegalovirus exposure and HLA in healthy donors. Primers included in the PCR were 60 Vbeta and 13 Jbeta primers. Sequenced by immunoSEQ multiplex PCR; TCRdb stores in-frame clones only, minus some. This sample carries under 150,000 clones, 50% to 70% of them seen once, and the ten largest clones take just under 9.5%. Sequencing was carried out using PBMCs. These receptors originate from a middle-aged woman in good health and CMV-seropositive.

This chain uses TRBV9 with TRBJ2-1, with 10 bases matching TRBD2. The CDR3 spans 16 residues. Germline loops: CDR1 SGDLS, CDR2 YYNGEE. J lost 6 bases, V lost 4 bases, and 10 bases had no gene match. The CDR3 protein is CASSPGGTSGINEQFF. The DNA for the CDR3 is TGTGCCAGCAGCCCTGGGGGAACTAGCGGGATCAATGAGCAGTTCTTC.

The gene calls are TRBV2 and TRBJ1-5, with D possibly being TRBD1 (5 bases). The CDR3 runs 14 residues. Germline-derived CDR1 and CDR2 are SNHLY and FYNNEI. V was trimmed by 2 bases and J by 3 bases, leaving 8 bases between them. The CDR3 protein is CASSERGNNQPQHF. CDR3 in DNA: TGTGCCAGCAGTGAACGGGGGAACAATCAGCCCCAGCATTTT.

This clone has more than one count but fewer than ten. The chain has TRBV14 and TRBJ1-2; the D is unclear. V lost 4 bases and J 4 bases, leaving 10 bases between the germline ends. CDR1 SGHDN and CDR2 FVKESK come from the germline V gene. This CDR3 comprises 13 residues. The CDR3 region is CASSRSDIYGYTF. CDR3 bases: TGTGCCAGCAGCCGGTCAGACATCTATGGCTACACCTTC.

This rearrangement joins TRBV5-5 to TRBJ2-5; possibly TRBD1 for D (5 bases). Judging by the DNA end, TRBJ2-7 fits better; the J call may be wrong. The germline CDR1 and CDR2 sequences are SGHKS and YYEKEE (reference sequence). The CDR3 contains 14 residues. In DNA, the CDR3 is TGTGCCAGCAGCTCCTTGAAGGGGCCTCCCGAGCAGTACTTC. The encoded protein is CASSSLKGPPEQYF.

The rearrangement uses TRBV5-4 and TRBJ2-1, with 11 bases identical to TRBD2. The J segment lost 6 bases and the V segment lost 5 bases, leaving 4 bases of the junction unmatched. CDR1 SGHNT and CDR2 YYREEE come from the germline V gene (reference sequence). CDR3 length: 14 amino acids. The CDR3 spells CASRPGLAGNEQFF. The CDR3 nucleotides read TGTGCCAGCAGACCCGGACTAGCGGGCAATGAGCAGTTCTTC.

Points on this clone: Other DNA sequences within the sample encode an identical CDR3. The rearrangement links TRBV30 to TRBJ1-1; 8 bases map to TRBD1. This CDR3 has 13 residues. Germline CDR1 is GTSNPN and CDR2 is SVGIG (reference sequence). With V trimmed by 0 bases and J by 5 bases, 2 bases remained unmatched. CDR3 residues: CAWSVRQGTEAFF. DNA for the CDR3: TGTGCCTGGAGTGTGCGACAGGGGACTGAAGCTTTCTTT.

This clone was seen just once. The genes are TRBV6-5 and TRBJ2-7; a possible D gene is TRBD1 (6 bases). The CDR3 covers 15 residues. Germline V lookup: CDR1 MNHEY, CDR2 SVGAGI. With 2 bases removed from V and 3 bases from J, the gap between germline ends came to 14 bases. This CDR3 reads CASSYRGTAIYEQYF. In DNA form, the CDR3 reads TGTGCCAGCAGTTACAGGGGGACGGCCATCTACGAGCAGTACTTC.

The V gene is TRBV7-6, the J gene TRBJ2-7; D might be TRBD2 (6 bases). The germline CDR1 and CDR2 sequences are SGHVS and FNYEAQ. Trimming took off 4 bases at V and 4 bases at J, with 14 bases between the two ends. The CDR3 spans 14 residues. CDR3 in DNA: TGTGCCAGCAGCTCATTCGGGAGTTCGTACGAGCAGTACTTC. Its translation: CASSSFGSSYEQYF.

This clone was found a few times. The V gene is TRBV30, the J gene TRBJ2-2, with 7 positions matching TRBD1. The CDR3 contains 16 residues. J gave up 4 bases and V 5 bases, and 13 bases lay outside the gene matches. Per the germline V gene, CDR1 is GTSNPN and CDR2 is SVGIG (reference sequence). In nucleotides, the CDR3 is TGTGCCTGGGAGGGGAAGGGGGCGCGGTTCACCGGGGAGCTGTTTTTT. This codes for CAWEGKGARFTGELFF.

V usage is TRBV29-1 and J usage is TRBJ2-7; 7 bases agree with TRBD1. With V trimmed by 0 bases and J by 0 bases, 5 bases remained unmatched. Germline V CDR1 and CDR2: SQVTM, ANQGSEA. CDR3 length: 15 residues. The DNA for the CDR3 is TGCAGCGTTGAAGAGGAGACAGGGCTCTCCTACGAGCAGTACTTC. Protein product: CSVEEETGLSYEQYF.

This clone was counted a few times. The chain combines TRBV30 with TRBJ1-2, with D unclear. Germline CDR1 is GTSNPN and CDR2 is SVGIG (reference sequence). The length of the CDR3 is 14 residues. The V gene lost 5 bases and the J gene lost 4 bases, with 17 bases spanning the gap. The DNA of the CDR3 is TGTGCCTGGGAGGGCCTCCTTTTCCCCTATGGCTACACCTTC. It yields the protein CAWEGLLFPYGYTF.

The V gene is TRBV7-9, the J gene TRBJ2-5; 8 positions agree with TRBD1. Germline values: CDR1 SEHNR, CDR2 FQNEAQ (reference sequence). This CDR3 has 19 amino acids. The ends lost 11 bases at V and 5 bases at J; junction bases unmatched: 28. CDR3: CAYRSLTWQGARILETQYF. CDR3 nucleotide sequence: TGTGCCTATCGCAGCTTAACGTGGCAGGGGGCGCGTATTCTGGAGACCCAGTACTTC.

This chain joins TRBV9 and TRBJ2-3; 8 bases are a match to TRBD2. There are 17 residues in the CDR3. Looked up from germline, CDR1 is SGDLS and CDR2 is YYNGEE. V shed 0 bases and J 5 bases; nucleotides not matched to a gene: 11. The CDR3 loop reads CASSVEDGRAFGDTQYF. Here the CDR3 DNA reads TGTGCCAGCAGCGTAGAAGACGGGAGGGCCTTCGGAGATACGCAGTATTTT.

CDR3 sequence: CASTPWATLTTDTQYF. CDR3 sequence (DNA): TGTGCCAGCACCCCGTGGGCCACCTTGACCACAGATACGCAGTATTTT. V gene TRBV7-8 combines with J gene TRBJ2-3; no reliable D call. Deletions cut 7 bases from V and 2 bases from J, with 19 bases between. CDR1 and CDR2 (germline): SGHVS, FQNEAQ. This CDR3 has 16 residues.

This clone was observed a few times. The V gene is TRBV19, the J gene TRBJ2-3; D unclear. Trimming stripped 5 bases from V and 5 bases from J, with 11 bases between. This CDR3 has 13 residues. Looked up from germline, CDR1 is LNHDA and CDR2 is SQIVND (reference sequence). The CDR3 spells CASSPFALDTQYF. The CDR3 DNA reads as TGTGCCAGTAGTCCCTTCGCGTTAGATACGCAGTATTTT.

This rearrangement joins TRBV18 to TRBJ1-2; 7 bases map to TRBD1. V was pared by 3 bases and J by 4 bases, with 5 bases of the junction left unmatched. There are 14 residues in the CDR3. Germline V gene sequence: CDR1 KGHSH, CDR2 LQKENI. The CDR3: CASSPGQAGYGYTF. CDR3 DNA: TGTGCCAGCTCACCCGGACAGGCGGGCTATGGCTACACCTTC. Full variable domain (remainder filled in from reference TRBV18 and TRBJ1-2): NAGVMQNPRHLVRRRGQEARLRCSPMKGHSHVYWYRQLPEEGLKFMVYLQKENIIDESGMPKERFSAEFPKEGPSILRIQQVVRGDSAAYFCASSPGQAGYGYTFGSGTRLTVV.

The CDR3 loop reads CASNPTGQSYEQYF. CDR3 sequence (DNA): TGTGCCAGCAATCCGACAGGCCAGAGCTACGAGCAGTACTTC. The J gene is TRBJ2-7, the V gene TRBV2; tentative D call: TRBD1 (6 bases). With 7 bases removed from V and 3 bases from J, the gap between germline ends came to 16 bases. The CDR3 totals 14 residues. Germline lookup yields CDR1 SNHLY and CDR2 FYNNEI. Full variable domain (rest looked up from reference TRBV2 and TRBJ2-7): EPEVTQTPSHQVTQMGQEVILRCVPISNHLYFYWYRQILGQKVEFLVSFYNNEISEKSEIFDDQFSVERPDGSNFTLKIRSTKLEDSAMYFCASNPTGQSYEQYFGPGTRLTVT.

The sample holds a few counts of this clone. The CDR3 DNA is TGTGCCAGCAGGGAAGTAGGACAGAAGAACACTGAAGCTTTCTTT. Its translation is CASREVGQKNTEAFF. The chain carries TRBV27 and TRBJ1-1, with D possibly being TRBD1 (6 bases). This CDR3 region has 15 residues. The germline V and J ends were trimmed by 6 bases and 1 base, with 15 bases remaining between them. CDR1 is MNHEY and CDR2 is SMNVEV in the germline V gene (reference sequence).

The rearrangement links TRBV7-9 to TRBJ2-7; TRBD1 is a possible D gene (5 bases). This CDR3 comprises 13 residues. Trimming cost V 7 bases and J 1 base, with 11 bases left between them. Germline CDR1 and CDR2: SEHNR and FQNEAQ (reference sequence). DNA for the CDR3: TGTGCCAGCACCCGTACAGGTTCCTACGAGCAGTACTTC. The encoded protein is CASTRTGSYEQYF.

This chain uses TRBV5-4 with TRBJ1-4; D ambiguous. Germline assignment: CDR1 SGHNT and CDR2 YYREEE (reference sequence). Trimming took 4 bases from V and 6 from J, leaving 19 bases between them. The CDR3 is made up of 16 amino acids. Here the CDR3 reads CASSRGGGKGYEKLFF. The CDR3 region has the DNA TGTGCCAGCAGCCGGGGAGGCGGGAAAGGGTATGAAAAACTGTTTTTT.